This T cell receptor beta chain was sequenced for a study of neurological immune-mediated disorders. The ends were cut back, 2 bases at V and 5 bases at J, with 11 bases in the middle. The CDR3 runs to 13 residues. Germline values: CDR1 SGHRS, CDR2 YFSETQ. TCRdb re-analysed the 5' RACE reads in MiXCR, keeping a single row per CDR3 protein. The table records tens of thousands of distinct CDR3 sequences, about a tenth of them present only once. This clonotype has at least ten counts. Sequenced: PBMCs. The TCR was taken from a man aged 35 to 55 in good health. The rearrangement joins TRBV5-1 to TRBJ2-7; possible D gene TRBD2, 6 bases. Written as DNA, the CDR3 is TGCGCCAGCAGCTTAGGCGGGATAGACGAGCAGTACTTC. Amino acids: CASSLGGIDEQYF.